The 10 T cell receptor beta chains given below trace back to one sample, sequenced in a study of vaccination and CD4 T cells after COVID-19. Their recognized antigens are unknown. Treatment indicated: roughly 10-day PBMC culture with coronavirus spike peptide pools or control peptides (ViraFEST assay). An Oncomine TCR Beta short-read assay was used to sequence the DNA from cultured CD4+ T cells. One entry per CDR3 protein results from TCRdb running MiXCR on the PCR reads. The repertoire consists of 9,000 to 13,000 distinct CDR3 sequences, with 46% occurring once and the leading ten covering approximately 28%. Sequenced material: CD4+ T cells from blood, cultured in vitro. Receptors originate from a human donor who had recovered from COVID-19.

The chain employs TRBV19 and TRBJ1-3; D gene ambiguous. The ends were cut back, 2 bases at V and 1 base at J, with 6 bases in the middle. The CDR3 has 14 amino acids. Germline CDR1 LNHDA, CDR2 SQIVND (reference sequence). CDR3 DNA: TGTGCCAGTAGTATAAACAAGTCTGGAAACACCATATATTTT. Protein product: CASSINKSGNTIYF.

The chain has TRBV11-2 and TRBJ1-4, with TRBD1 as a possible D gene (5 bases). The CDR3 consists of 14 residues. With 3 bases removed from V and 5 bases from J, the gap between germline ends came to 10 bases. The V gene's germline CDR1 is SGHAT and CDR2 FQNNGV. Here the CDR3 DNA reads TGTGCCAGCAGCTTGGGGGAGTTGAATGAAAAACTGTTTTTT. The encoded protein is CASSLGELNEKLFF.

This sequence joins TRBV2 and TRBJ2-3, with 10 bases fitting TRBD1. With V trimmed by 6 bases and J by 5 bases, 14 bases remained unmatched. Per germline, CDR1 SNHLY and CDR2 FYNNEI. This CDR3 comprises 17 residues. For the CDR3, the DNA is TGTGCCAGCAGCTCCAATATTCGGGACAGGGGAAGAGATACGCAGTATTTT. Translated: CASSSNIRDRGRDTQYF.

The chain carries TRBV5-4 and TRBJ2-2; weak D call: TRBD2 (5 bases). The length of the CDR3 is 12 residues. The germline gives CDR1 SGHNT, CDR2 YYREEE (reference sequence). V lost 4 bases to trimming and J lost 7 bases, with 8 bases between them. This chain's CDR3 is CASSLEGGELFF. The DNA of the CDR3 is TGTGCCAGCAGCCTTGAGGGCGGGGAGCTGTTTTTT.

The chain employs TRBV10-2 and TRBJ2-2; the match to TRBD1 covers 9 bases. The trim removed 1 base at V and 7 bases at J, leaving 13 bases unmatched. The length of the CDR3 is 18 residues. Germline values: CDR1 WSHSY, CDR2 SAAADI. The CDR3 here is CASSEFNRGRLKGGELFF. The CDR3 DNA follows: TGCGCCAGCAGTGAGTTCAACAGGGGGCGGTTAAAAGGCGGGGAGCTGTTTTTT.

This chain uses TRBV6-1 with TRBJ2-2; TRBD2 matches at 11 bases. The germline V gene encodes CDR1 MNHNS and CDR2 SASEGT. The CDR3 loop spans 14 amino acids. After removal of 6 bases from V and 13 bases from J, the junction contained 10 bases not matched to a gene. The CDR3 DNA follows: TGTGCCAGCAGCCAGATAGCGGGGGGGCCGTCGCTGTTTTTT. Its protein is CASSQIAGGPSLFF.

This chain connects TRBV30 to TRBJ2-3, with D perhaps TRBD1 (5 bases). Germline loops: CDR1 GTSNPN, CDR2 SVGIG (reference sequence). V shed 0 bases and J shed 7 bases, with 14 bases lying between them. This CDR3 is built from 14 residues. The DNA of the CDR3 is TGTGCCTGGAGTGTACAGGCTGGGGTCAATACGCAGTATTTT. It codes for CAWSVQAGVNTQYF. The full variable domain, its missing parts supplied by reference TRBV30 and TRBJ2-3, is SQTIHQWPATLVQPVGSPLSLECTVEGTSNPNLYWYRQAAGRGLQLLFYSVGIGQISSEVPQNLSASRPQDRQFILSSKKLLLSDSGFYLCAWSVQAGVNTQYFGPGTRLTVL.

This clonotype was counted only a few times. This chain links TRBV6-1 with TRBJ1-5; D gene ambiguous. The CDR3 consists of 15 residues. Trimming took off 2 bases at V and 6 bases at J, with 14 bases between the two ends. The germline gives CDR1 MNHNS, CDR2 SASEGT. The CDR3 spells CASSESEGTSQPQHF. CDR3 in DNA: TGTGCCAGCAGTGAATCCGAGGGAACCAGTCAGCCCCAGCATTTT.

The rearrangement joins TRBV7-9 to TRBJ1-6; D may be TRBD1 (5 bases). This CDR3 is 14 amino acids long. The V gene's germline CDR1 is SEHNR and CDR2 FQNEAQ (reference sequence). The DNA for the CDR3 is TGTGCAAGCGGGGGTGTTACCTATAATTCACCCCTCCACTTT. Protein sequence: CASGGVTYNSPLHF.

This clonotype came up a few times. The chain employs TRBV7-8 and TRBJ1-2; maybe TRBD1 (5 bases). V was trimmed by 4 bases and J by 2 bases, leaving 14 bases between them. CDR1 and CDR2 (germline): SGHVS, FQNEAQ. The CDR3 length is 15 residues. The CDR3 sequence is CASSSLGGVNYGYTF. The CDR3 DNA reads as TGTGCCAGCAGCTCCTTGGGAGGGGTCAACTATGGCTACACCTTC.